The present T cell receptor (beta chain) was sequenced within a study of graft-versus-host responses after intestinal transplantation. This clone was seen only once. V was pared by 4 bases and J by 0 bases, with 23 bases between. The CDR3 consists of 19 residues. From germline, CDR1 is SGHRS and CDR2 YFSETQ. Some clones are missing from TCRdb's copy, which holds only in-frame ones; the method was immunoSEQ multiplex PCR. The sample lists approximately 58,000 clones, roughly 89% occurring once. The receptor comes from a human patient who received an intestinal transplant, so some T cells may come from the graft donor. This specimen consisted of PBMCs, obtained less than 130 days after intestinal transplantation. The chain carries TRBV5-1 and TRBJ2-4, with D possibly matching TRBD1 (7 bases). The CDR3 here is CASSPKTGRGELAKNIQYF. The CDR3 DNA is TGCGCCAGCAGCCCTAAGACAGGGCGCGGGGAATTAGCCAAAAACATTCAGTACTTC.